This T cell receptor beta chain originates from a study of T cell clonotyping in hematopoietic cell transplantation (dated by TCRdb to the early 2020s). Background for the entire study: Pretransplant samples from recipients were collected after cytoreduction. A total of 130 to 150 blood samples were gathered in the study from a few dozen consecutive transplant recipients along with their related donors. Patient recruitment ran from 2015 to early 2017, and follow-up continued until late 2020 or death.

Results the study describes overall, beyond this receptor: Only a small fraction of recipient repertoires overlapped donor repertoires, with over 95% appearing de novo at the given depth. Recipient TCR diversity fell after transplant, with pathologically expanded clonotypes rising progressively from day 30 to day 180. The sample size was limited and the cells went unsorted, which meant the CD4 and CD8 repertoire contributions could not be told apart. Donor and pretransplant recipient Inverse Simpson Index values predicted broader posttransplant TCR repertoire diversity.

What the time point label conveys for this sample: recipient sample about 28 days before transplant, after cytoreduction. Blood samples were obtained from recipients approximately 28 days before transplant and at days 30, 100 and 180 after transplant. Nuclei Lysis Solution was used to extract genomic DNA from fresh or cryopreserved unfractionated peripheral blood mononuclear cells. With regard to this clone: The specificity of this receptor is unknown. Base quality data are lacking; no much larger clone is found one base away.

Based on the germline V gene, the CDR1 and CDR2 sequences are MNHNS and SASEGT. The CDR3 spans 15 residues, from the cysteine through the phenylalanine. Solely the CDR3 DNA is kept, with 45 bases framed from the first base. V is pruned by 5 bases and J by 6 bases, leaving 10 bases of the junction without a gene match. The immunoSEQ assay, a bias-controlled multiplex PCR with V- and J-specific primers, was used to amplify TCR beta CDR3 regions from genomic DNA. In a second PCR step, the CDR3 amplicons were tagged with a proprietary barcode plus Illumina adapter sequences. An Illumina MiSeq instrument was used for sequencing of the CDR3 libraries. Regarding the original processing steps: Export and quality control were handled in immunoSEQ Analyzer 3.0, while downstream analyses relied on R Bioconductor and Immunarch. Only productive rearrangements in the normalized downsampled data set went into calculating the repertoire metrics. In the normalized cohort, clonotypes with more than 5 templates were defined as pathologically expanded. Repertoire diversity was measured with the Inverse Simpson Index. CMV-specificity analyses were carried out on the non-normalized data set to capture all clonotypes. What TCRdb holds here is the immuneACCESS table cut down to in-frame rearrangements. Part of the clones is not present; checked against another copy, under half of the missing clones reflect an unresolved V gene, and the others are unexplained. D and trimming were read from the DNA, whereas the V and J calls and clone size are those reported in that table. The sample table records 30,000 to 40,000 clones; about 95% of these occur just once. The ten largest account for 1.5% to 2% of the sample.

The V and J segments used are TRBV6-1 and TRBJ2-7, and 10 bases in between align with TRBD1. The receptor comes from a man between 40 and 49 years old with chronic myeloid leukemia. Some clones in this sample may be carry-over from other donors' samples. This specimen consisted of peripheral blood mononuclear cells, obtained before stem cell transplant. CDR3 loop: CASSLPGQGRFEQYF. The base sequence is TGTGCCAGCAGTTTACCGGGACAGGGGAGGTTCGAGCAGTACTTC.